The text below deals with one T cell receptor beta chain. The antigen is not known. The draw of peripheral blood yielded ten milliliters from each donor. The data originate from a study of blood T cells in healthy people across ages. Broader study findings: Compared with aged donors, long-lived donors showed fewer expanded clones, suggesting selection. Diversity of TCR beta per million T cells declined in a roughly linear way with age.

Primers used in a second PCR of about 7 to 12 cycles were a sample-barcoded 5' primer and a J-beta primer mix. TCRdb used MiXCR to reprocess the 5' RACE reads, holding one entry per CDR3 protein. The sample records 1.5 million to 2 million distinct CDR3 sequences, around half being singletons. This CDR3 region has 14 residues. In germline, CDR1 is SGHRS, CDR2 YFSETQ. This chain connects TRBV5-1 to TRBJ2-5; a weak D match, TRBD1 (5 bases). Near its end, the DNA agrees better with TRBJ2-7, so the J call may be wrong. The source is a woman in her 40s in good health. Material: blood. The CDR3 nucleotides are TGCGCCAGCAGCTTCATTGTCGACAGCTACGAGCAGTACTTC. Encoded protein: CASSFIVDSYEQYF.